The 15 T cell receptor beta chains presented below share a single source sample, sequenced in a study of a mutant IDH1 vaccine in newly diagnosed glioma. Their specific antigens are unknown. Repertoires were generated with immunoSEQ multiplex PCR, while TCRdb's copy carries only in-frame clones and drops some. The table has around 42,000 clones, 70% to 90% seen once. Noted time point: week 5, during vaccination. In every dose of vaccine, 300 ug of mutant IDH1 20-mer peptide was given alongside topical imiquimod. The sequencing here drew on PBMCs, taken from a glioma patient whose treatment included an IDH1 peptide vaccine. The receptors derive from a man aged 35-49 years with glioma.

V is TRBV7-2 and J is TRBJ2-5; the D is unclear. Germline V gene lookup returns CDR1 SGHTA and CDR2 FQGNSA. The length of the CDR3 is 15 residues. Deletions cut 4 bases from V and 2 bases from J, with 14 bases between. The CDR3 sequence is CASSSFPNLQETQYF. CDR3 DNA sequence: TGTGCCAGCAGCTCCTTCCCGAACCTTCAAGAGACCCAGTACTTC.

This clone was picked up one time. The chain carries TRBV28 and TRBJ2-2; 8 nucleotides match TRBD1. The CDR3 loop spans 16 amino acids. With V trimmed by 0 bases and J by 4 bases, 4 bases remained unmatched. The germline CDR1 and CDR2 sequences are MDHEN and SYDVKM. CDR3 in DNA: TGTGCCAGCAGTTTATGGAGGACAGGGTCCACCGGGGAGCTGTTTTTT. Translation gives CASSLWRTGSTGELFF.

The rearrangement joins TRBV28 to TRBJ1-1; D gene ambiguous. V was pared by 5 bases and J by 5 bases, with 9 bases between. From germline, CDR1 is MDHEN and CDR2 SYDVKM. This CDR3 region has 12 residues. The CDR3 DNA is TGTGCCAGCAGTCCCTCCCTAACTGAAGCTTTCTTT. Amino acids: CASSPSLTEAFF.

This chain connects TRBV7-2 to TRBJ2-2; a possible D gene is TRBD2 (5 bases). This CDR3 region has 15 residues. CDR1 SGHTA and CDR2 FQGNSA come from the germline V gene. Trimming left V 7 bases short and J 2 bases short, with 14 bases between. The CDR3 DNA sequence: TGTGCCAGCATCCTTGACTATTACAACACCGGGGAGCTGTTTTTT. This encodes CASILDYYNTGELFF.

Only one count was recorded for this clone. The chain is built from TRBV7-8 and TRBJ2-5; D is perhaps TRBD2 (6 bases). V shed 6 bases and J shed 3 bases, with 26 bases lying between them. The CDR3 has 18 residues. The V gene's germline CDR1 is SGHVS and CDR2 FQNEAQ. CDR3 protein: CASSPFLGSGTGEETQYF. In DNA, the CDR3 is TGTGCCAGCAGTCCCTTCCTCGGTTCCGGGACGGGAGAAGAGACCCAGTACTTC.

In its sample, this clone was seen once. The CDR3 here is CASSLMGELSYNEQFF. As DNA, the CDR3 is TGTGCCAGCAGCTTAATGGGGGAACTCTCCTACAATGAGCAGTTCTTC. The rearrangement uses TRBV7-3 and TRBJ2-1; either TRBD1 or TRBD2 may fit D (5 bases each). Trimming shortened V by 1 base and J by 0 bases, and 10 bases separated the two germline ends. Germline CDR1 SGHTA, CDR2 FQGTGA. The CDR3 is made up of 16 amino acids.

This clone has just one count. The chain carries TRBV19 and TRBJ1-5; D remains ambiguous. Trimming took 3 bases from V and 0 from J, leaving 9 bases between them. Germline V gene lookup returns CDR1 LNHDA and CDR2 SQIVND (reference sequence). CDR3 length equals 15 residues. The CDR3 loop reads CASSMAVYSNQPQHF. In DNA form, the CDR3 reads TGTGCCAGTAGTATGGCAGTGTATAGCAATCAGCCCCAGCATTTT.

The rearrangement links TRBV28 to TRBJ1-4; tentatively, D is TRBD1 (5 bases). CDR1 and CDR2 from the germline V gene are MDHEN and SYDVKM. Trimming left V 5 bases short and J 8 bases short, with 15 bases between. The CDR3 runs 14 residues. The CDR3 DNA sequence: TGTGCCAGCAGTCAGGGCGGGGGTTGGGAAAAACTGTTTTTT. Translating it yields CASSQGGGWEKLFF. The full variable domain, completed using reference TRBV28 and TRBJ1-4, is DVKVTQSSRYLVKRTGEKVFLECVQDMDHENMFWYRQDPGLGLRLIYFSYDVKMKEKGDIPEGYSVSREKKERFSLILESASTNQTSMYLCASSQGGGWEKLFFGSGTQLSVL.

J is TRBJ2-3 and V is TRBV28; unclear D gene. The CDR3 loop spans 13 amino acids. V was pared by 2 bases and J by 6 bases, with 9 bases between. CDR1 is MDHEN and CDR2 is SYDVKM in the germline V gene. CDR3 protein: CASSLVTPDTQYF. The CDR3 DNA sequence: TGTGCCAGCAGTTTAGTAACCCCCGATACGCAGTATTTT.

The sample holds a few counts of this clone. J is TRBJ2-7 and V is TRBV5-1; D gene ambiguous. Trimming pared 0 bases from V and 1 base from J, leaving 8 bases between. Germline-derived CDR1 and CDR2 are SGHRS and YFSETQ. The CDR3 totals 14 residues. In DNA form, the CDR3 reads TGCGCCAGCAGCTTGGGACTTATTTCCTACGAGCAGTACTTC. Amino acids: CASSLGLISYEQYF. The variable domain in full, with the rest retrieved from reference TRBV5-1 and TRBJ2-7, is KAGVTQTPRYLIKTRGQQVTLSCSPISGHRSVSWYQQTPGQGLQFLFEYFSETQRNKGNFPGRFSGRQFSNSRSEMNVSTLELGDSALYLCASSLGLISYEQYFGPGTRLTVT.

The rearrangement joins TRBV18 to TRBJ1-2, with a possible D match to TRBD1 (6 bases). The CDR3 loop spans 13 amino acids. Germline V gene data show CDR1 as KGHSH and CDR2 as LQKENI. The V end lost 2 bases, the J end lost 2 bases, and 6 bases lay between the germline ends. CDR3 protein: CASSPGQNYGYTF. CDR3 bases: TGTGCCAGCTCACCAGGACAGAACTATGGCTACACCTTC.

This rearrangement joins TRBV7-2 to TRBJ2-2; D uncertain. The CDR3 sequence is 14 residues long. V lost 5 bases to trimming and J lost 1 base, with 8 bases between them. Germline CDR1 is SGHTA and CDR2 is FQGNSA. The DNA for the CDR3 is TGTGCCAGCAGCCTCCGGCGGAACACCGGGGAGCTGTTTTTT. Protein sequence: CASSLRRNTGELFF.

This clone showed up just a few times. The CDR3 DNA reads as TGTGCCAGCAGCCCACTAAGGGGCGGGAGGGCCAATGAGCAGTTCTTC. As protein: CASSPLRGGRANEQFF. The J gene is TRBJ2-1, the V gene TRBV7-9, with 9 positions matching TRBD2. The CDR3 has 16 amino acids. CDR1 SEHNR and CDR2 FQNEAQ come from the germline V gene (reference sequence). V shed 5 bases and J 6 bases; nucleotides not matched to a gene: 11.

This chain joins TRBV5-6 and TRBJ2-2, with D perhaps assigned TRBD1 or TRBD2 (5 bases each). Germline values: CDR1 SGHDT, CDR2 YYEEEE. Deletions cut 4 bases from V and 8 bases from J, with 15 bases between. There are 14 residues in the CDR3. In DNA, the CDR3 is TGTGCCAGCAGCCCGGGACCCCGTGAGGGGGAGCTGTTTTTT. Encoded protein: CASSPGPREGELFF.

V usage is TRBV19 and J usage is TRBJ2-1; 8 bases line up with TRBD2. V lost 5 bases to trimming and J lost 1 base; unmatched junction nucleotides: 4. The CDR3 contains 15 residues. The germline CDR1 and CDR2 sequences are LNHDA and SQIVND (reference sequence). The CDR3 region has the DNA TGTGCCAGTAGTCCGGCGGGAGGTTCCTACAATGAGCAGTTCTTC. As protein: CASSPAGGSYNEQFF.